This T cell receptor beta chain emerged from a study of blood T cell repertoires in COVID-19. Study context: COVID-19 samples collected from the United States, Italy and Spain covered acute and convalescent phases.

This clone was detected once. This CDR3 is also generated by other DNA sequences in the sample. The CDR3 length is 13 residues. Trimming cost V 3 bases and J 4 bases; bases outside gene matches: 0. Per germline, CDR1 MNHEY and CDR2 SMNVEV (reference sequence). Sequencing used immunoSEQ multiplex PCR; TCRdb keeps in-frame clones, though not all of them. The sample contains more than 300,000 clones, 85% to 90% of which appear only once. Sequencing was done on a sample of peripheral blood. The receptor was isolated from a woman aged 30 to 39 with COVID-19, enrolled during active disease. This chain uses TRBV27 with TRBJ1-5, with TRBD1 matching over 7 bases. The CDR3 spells CASSFRGNQPQHF. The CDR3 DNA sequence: TGTGCCAGCAGTTTCAGGGGGAATCAGCCCCAGCATTTT.